Following are 31 T cell receptor beta chains from one sample sequenced in a study of CD8+CD57+ T cells in acquired aplastic anemia. Profiles of TCR beta VDJ and CDR3 were generated from a genomic DNA template. A single record per CDR3 protein comes from TCRdb applying MiXCR to the reads. The sample consists of 250,000 to 350,000 distinct CDR3 sequences, around 60% of them appearing once. The specimen sequenced was sorted CD4+, CD8+, or CD8+CD57+ T cells (not recorded which) from PBMCs. The receptors here all came from a human donor with severe aplastic anemia or a healthy control (not recorded which).

This clonotype has ten or more counts. The J gene is TRBJ2-3, the V gene TRBV6-7, with no clear D. TRBV6-7 is treated as an ORF (open reading frame) with a function not yet certain. The length of the CDR3 is 12 residues. Trimming stripped 2 bases from V and 2 bases from J, with 2 bases between. This CDR3 reads CASSYITDTQYF. In DNA, the CDR3 is TGTGCCAGCAGTTACATCACAGATACGCAGTATTTT.

This clonotype showed up many times. This sequence joins TRBV12-5 and TRBJ1-6, with D tentatively TRBD1 (6 bases). The CDR3 is 17 amino acids. The ends were cut back, 1 base at V and 7 bases at J, with 17 bases in the middle. The germline V gene has CDR1 LGHNT and CDR2 FRNRAP. CDR3 nucleotides: TGTGCTAGTGGTTTGGGCCTAGGGGGGGGGGAGAATTCACCCCTCCACTTT. Its protein is CASGLGLGGGENSPLHF.

The table lists this clonotype with a few counts. The chain carries TRBV7-2 and TRBJ2-7; 9 bases are shared with TRBD1. Germline values: CDR1 SGHTA, CDR2 FQGNSA. The CDR3 runs to 14 residues. Trimming removed 6 bases from V and 6 bases from J; junction bases left unmatched: 9. The CDR3 protein is CASRESTGGGEQYF. The CDR3 DNA sequence: TGTGCCAGCAGGGAGTCCACAGGGGGCGGCGAGCAGTACTTC.

This clonotype appeared many times. The J gene is TRBJ1-4, the V gene TRBV19; D is perhaps TRBD1 (6 bases). The CDR3 has 14 amino acids. V lost 5 bases to trimming and J lost 7 bases, with 14 bases between them. Germline CDR1 reads LNHDA; CDR2 reads SQIVND (reference sequence). CDR3 sequence reads: CASSLRGTSEKLFF. CDR3 nucleotide sequence: TGTGCCAGTAGTCTAAGGGGGACTTCTGAAAAACTGTTTTTT.

Note on this clonotype: One end of the junction varies from germline; a read error may be responsible. This chain uses TRBV4-1 with TRBJ2-5; TRBD2 matches at 14 bases. The CDR3 is 17 amino acids. The germline gives CDR1 MGHRA, CDR2 YSYEKL. The CDR3 here is CASSPPGTSGSGKTQYF. CDR3 bases: TGTGCCAGCAGCCCTCCCGGGACTAGCGGGAGCGGGAAGACCCAGTACTTC.

In this sample, this clonotype turned up many times. The V call is TRBV7-6, the J call TRBJ1-3, with D unresolved. The CDR3 is made up of 15 amino acids. Germline V gene sequence: CDR1 SGHVS, CDR2 FNYEAQ. The V end lost 5 bases, the J end lost 2 bases, and 13 bases lay between the germline ends. CDR3 sequence: CASSPQVGPGNTIYF. CDR3 DNA: TGTGCCAGCAGCCCTCAAGTTGGTCCTGGAAACACCATATATTTT.

A note on this clonotype: Being one base from a much bigger clone, this may be a read error. The V and J genes are TRBV6-1 and TRBJ1-3; no reliable D call. From germline, CDR1 is MNHNS and CDR2 SASEGT. With 5 bases removed from V and 2 bases from J, the gap between germline ends came to 7 bases. This CDR3 has 13 residues. The CDR3 nucleotides are TGTGCCAGCAGTAGGGCAGCTGGAAACACCATATATTTT. Its translation: CASSRAAGNTIYF.

V gene TRBV6-5 combines with J gene TRBJ2-3; 7 bases are shared with TRBD1. The CDR3 covers 15 residues. The trim removed 5 bases at V and 2 bases at J, leaving 7 bases unmatched. Germline lookup yields CDR1 MNHEY and CDR2 SVGAGI. The CDR3 loop is CASSGTASSTDTQYF. The CDR3, as DNA: TGTGCCAGCAGTGGGACAGCGAGTTCCACAGATACGCAGTATTTT.

Note on this clonotype: An end of the junction differs from the germline gene, which may be a read error. This chain connects TRBV7-2 to TRBJ2-5, with unresolved D. This CDR3 has 12 amino acids. Per the germline V gene, CDR1 is SGHTA and CDR2 is FQGNSA. CDR3 in DNA: TGTGCCAGCAGCTTACTTACAGAGACCCAGTGCTTC. It translates to CASSLLTETQCF.

The gene calls are TRBV5-1 and TRBJ2-7; no definite D call. The CDR3 consists of 12 residues. Trimming shortened V by 5 bases and J by 4 bases, and 10 bases separated the two germline ends. Germline lookup yields CDR1 SGHRS and CDR2 YFSETQ. The CDR3 protein is CASRSGLYEQYF. The DNA of the CDR3 is TGCGCCAGCAGATCGGGCCTTTACGAGCAGTACTTC.

This clonotype was seen once. The V and J genes are TRBV10-1 and TRBJ2-5; D is undetermined. The CDR3 length is 15 residues. V lost 0 bases and J 5 bases, leaving 13 bases between the germline ends. Germline lookup yields CDR1 WNHNN and CDR2 SYGVQD (reference sequence). The CDR3 loop reads CASSESPTADETQYF. In DNA form, the CDR3 reads TGCGCCAGCAGTGAGTCTCCCACGGCTGACGAGACCCAGTACTTC.

This clonotype was seen once. The V gene is TRBV19, the J gene TRBJ1-1; TRBD1 might be the D (6 bases). CDR1 and CDR2 (germline): LNHDA, SQIVND (reference sequence). CDR3 length: 13 residues. The V end lost 5 bases, the J end lost 10 bases, and 17 bases lay between the germline ends. Here the CDR3 reads CASSGLTGYRAFF. The CDR3 nucleotides read TGTGCCAGTAGTGGACTCACAGGGTATAGAGCTTTCTTT.

The V and J genes are TRBV6-2 or TRBV6-3 and TRBJ2-7, with 10 bases matching TRBD2. Germline-derived CDR1 and CDR2 are MNHEY and SVGEGT. CDR3 length equals 14 residues. Trimming at V came to 6 bases and at J to 6 bases, leaving 8 bases not matched to a gene. The CDR3 DNA reads TGTGCCAGCAGGAGCGGGACTAGCGCTCGCGAGCAGTACTTC. This encodes CASRSGTSAREQYF.

This clonotype was counted ten times or more. The chain combines TRBV4-3 with TRBJ1-1; D ambiguous. This CDR3 has 14 amino acids. The V gene lost 1 base and the J gene lost 3 bases, with 9 bases spanning the gap. Germline CDR1 reads LGHNA; CDR2 reads YSLEER. CDR3 nucleotide sequence: TGCGCCAGCAGCCAAGGGGTGAGGGACACTGAAGCTTTCTTT. This encodes CASSQGVRDTEAFF.

This clonotype was detected only a few times. The V and J genes are TRBV11-2 and TRBJ2-7; 7 bases are a match to TRBD2. CDR3 length: 15 amino acids. The V segment lost 4 bases and the J segment 4 bases; nucleotides outside the gene matches: 10. Germline values: CDR1 SGHAT, CDR2 FQNNGV. The CDR3 region is CASSSAGPYLYEQYF. DNA for the CDR3: TGTGCCAGCAGCTCAGCGGGACCATATCTATACGAGCAGTACTTC.

V usage is TRBV11-2 and J usage is TRBJ1-4; tentative D call: TRBD1 (6 bases). This CDR3 comprises 15 residues. Trimming took 5 bases from V and 8 from J, leaving 18 bases between them. Germline V gene sequence: CDR1 SGHAT, CDR2 FQNNGV. DNA of the CDR3: TGTGCCAGCAGCGTCCTAAGCTACGGGGGCGAAAAACTGTTTTTT. It codes for CASSVLSYGGEKLFF.

The chain employs TRBV7-2 and TRBJ1-1; D unclear. V was clipped by 0 bases and J by 0 bases, with 14 bases between them. The CDR3 length is 17 residues. The V gene's germline CDR1 is SGHTA and CDR2 FQGNSA. The CDR3 sequence is CASSLAVVWVLNTEAFF. The CDR3 nucleotides read TGTGCCAGCAGCTTAGCCGTGGTGTGGGTTCTGAACACTGAAGCTTTCTTT.

The chain links TRBV7-9 to TRBJ2-7; 7 positions agree with TRBD2. The CDR3 is 14 residues long. CDR1 is SEHNR and CDR2 is FQNEAQ in the germline V gene (reference sequence). V trimming: 5 bases; J trimming: 4 bases; junction bases outside the gene matches: 8. CDR3 bases: TGTGCCAGCAGCGAGACCAGCGGGAAATACGAGCAGTACTTC. This sequence encodes CASSETSGKYEQYF.

CDR3 amino acids: CAISEGQNEKLFF. Written as DNA, the CDR3 is TGTGCCATCAGTGAGGGGCAGAATGAAAAACTGTTTTTT. The chain has TRBV10-3 and TRBJ1-4, with no clear D. Per the germline V gene, CDR1 is ENHRY and CDR2 is SYGVKD. Trimming cost V 2 bases and J 5 bases, with 6 bases left between them. The CDR3 has 13 amino acids.

Notes on this clonotype: This clone may be a read error of a much larger clone one base away. This likely comes from a read error, as the CDR3 has no conserved phenylalanine or tryptophan at its end. The genes are TRBV4-3 and TRBJ2-2; TRBD2 might be the D (6 bases). Germline CDR1 and CDR2: LGHNA and YSLEER. With 5 bases removed from V and 7 bases from J, the gap between germline ends came to 20 bases. This CDR3 is built from 16 residues. In nucleotides, the CDR3 is TGCGCCAGCAGCACTACCTTCCGTGCGGGGCACGGGGAGCTGTTTTTA. Amino acid sequence: CASSTTFRAGHGELFL.

The rearrangement joins TRBV20-1 to TRBJ1-6; the match to TRBD1 covers 10 bases. CDR3 length equals 13 residues. Trimming took 4 bases from V and 10 from J; bases not matched to a gene: 4. Germline CDR1 and CDR2: DFQATT and SNEGSKA (reference sequence). Here the CDR3 DNA reads TGCAGTGCTAACCGGGACAGGGGATCACCCCTCCACTTT. This translates into CSANRDRGSPLHF.

This clonotype appeared many times. The CDR3 here is CASSTGTSGGARETQYF. CDR3 DNA sequence: TGTGCCAGTAGTACCGGGACTAGCGGGGGGGCAAGAGAGACCCAGTACTTC. The genes are TRBV19 and TRBJ2-5, with TRBD2 matching over 16 bases. V shed 4 bases, J shed 4 bases, and the junction held 6 bases outside the gene matches. The CDR3 extends over 17 amino acids. Germline V CDR1 and CDR2: LNHDA, SQIVND (reference sequence).

This clonotype was observed many times. V and J are TRBV30 and TRBJ1-2; 10 positions agree with TRBD1. Unmatched junction bases numbered 4, after V lost 4 bases and J lost 8 bases. Germline V CDR1 and CDR2: GTSNPN, SVGIG (reference sequence). The CDR3 length is 12 residues. The CDR3 sequence is CAWTTGGGGYTF. DNA for the CDR3: TGTGCCTGGACGACAGGGGGCGGCGGCTACACCTTC.

This chain connects TRBV19 to TRBJ2-7; the match to TRBD2 covers 7 bases. Per germline, CDR1 LNHDA and CDR2 SQIVND (reference sequence). V lost 7 bases and J lost 3; bases outside the gene matches: 6. This CDR3 spans 13 amino acids. The CDR3 nucleotides are TGTGCCAGTACCCCTAGCGGTCGCTACGAGCAGTACTTC. It specifies CASTPSGRYEQYF. The entire variable domain, with the rest obtained from reference TRBV19 and TRBJ2-7, is as follows: DGGITQSPKYLFRKEGQNVTLSCEQNLNHDAMYWYRQDPGQGLRLIYYSQIVNDFQKGDIAEGYSVSREKKESFPLTVTSAQKNPTAFYLCASTPSGRYEQYFGPGTRLTVT.

This clonotype has a count of ten or more. J is TRBJ1-5 and V is TRBV19; no clear D. The CDR3 has 15 amino acids. V gave up 5 bases and J gave up 1 base, with 12 bases separating them. Per germline, CDR1 LNHDA and CDR2 SQIVND (reference sequence). DNA of the CDR3: TGTGCCAGTAGTCCGGAAGGGAGAAGCAATCAGCCCCAGCATTTT. Protein sequence: CASSPEGRSNQPQHF. The full variable domain, completed using reference TRBV19 and TRBJ1-5, is DGGITQSPKYLFRKEGQNVTLSCEQNLNHDAMYWYRQDPGQGLRLIYYSQIVNDFQKGDIAEGYSVSREKKESFPLTVTSAQKNPTAFYLCASSPEGRSNQPQHFGDGTRLSIL.

The V gene is TRBV7-2, the J gene TRBJ2-5; 10 nucleotides line up with TRBD1. Germline CDR1 reads SGHTA; CDR2 reads FQGNSA. With 9 bases clipped from V and 7 bases from J, the junction kept 11 bases outside the gene matches. The CDR3 covers 14 residues. This CDR3 reads CASRQTGGRGTQYF. The CDR3 DNA is TGTGCCAGTAGACAGACAGGGGGCCGTGGGACCCAGTACTTC.

The chain couples TRBV7-3 to TRBJ2-6; D unclear. V lost 2 bases and J lost 3, with 14 bases in between. This CDR3 region has 17 residues. Per the germline V gene, CDR1 is SGHTA and CDR2 is FQGTGA. The CDR3 DNA follows: TGTGCCAGCAGCTTAGGCCCGGGCATCGGTGGGGCCAACGTCCTGACTTTC. Amino acids: CASSLGPGIGGANVLTF. The complete variable domain, with remaining parts taken from reference TRBV7-3 and TRBJ2-6, reads GAGVSQTPSNKVTEKGKYVELRCDPISGHTALYWYRQSLGQGPEFLIYFQGTGAADDSGLPNDRFFAVRPEGSVSTLKIQRTERGDSAVYLCASSLGPGIGGANVLTFGAGSRLTVL.

The V call is TRBV19, the J call TRBJ2-4; TRBD1 matches at 8 bases. Per germline, CDR1 LNHDA and CDR2 SQIVND (reference sequence). CDR3 size: 12 residues. Germline trimming cut 5 bases from V and 15 bases from J; bases unmatched to any gene: 9. DNA of the CDR3: TGTGCCAGTAGTGACAGGGGAGGTGGCAGGTACTTC. Its protein is CASSDRGGGRYF. Full variable domain (rest looked up from reference TRBV19 and TRBJ2-4): DGGITQSPKYLFRKEGQNVTLSCEQNLNHDAMYWYRQDPGQGLRLIYYSQIVNDFQKGDIAEGYSVSREKKESFPLTVTSAQKNPTAFYLCASSDRGGGRYFGAGTRLSVL.

This clonotype was found many times. This sequence joins TRBV5-8 and TRBJ2-7; D not certain. Germline CDR1 reads SGHTS; CDR2 reads YDEGEE. V shed 0 bases and J shed 6 bases, with 10 bases lying between them. CDR3 size: 13 residues. CDR3 loop: CASSLEGFSEQYF. DNA of the CDR3: TGTGCCAGCAGCTTGGAAGGGTTCTCCGAGCAGTACTTC.

This clonotype was seen many times. The chain has TRBV13 and TRBJ2-2; D uncertain. This CDR3 is built from 14 residues. Germline V gene lookup returns CDR1 PRHDT and CDR2 FYEKMQ (reference sequence). Trimming pared 3 bases from V and 2 bases from J, leaving 7 bases between. The chain's CDR3 is CASSLGSNTGELFF. The DNA for the CDR3 is TGTGCCAGCAGCTTGGGATCCAACACCGGGGAGCTGTTTTTT.

Only a few counts were recorded for this clonotype. One end of the junction does not line up with germline, which may come from a read error. CDR3 nucleotides: TGTGCCGGCTCACCACAGGGGGCATCGGGAGAGACCCAGTACTTC. Encoded protein: CAGSPQGASGETQYF. The chain combines TRBV18 with TRBJ2-5; 9 bases match TRBD1. Germline V gene lookup returns CDR1 KGHSH and CDR2 LQKENI. CDR3 size: 15 residues.